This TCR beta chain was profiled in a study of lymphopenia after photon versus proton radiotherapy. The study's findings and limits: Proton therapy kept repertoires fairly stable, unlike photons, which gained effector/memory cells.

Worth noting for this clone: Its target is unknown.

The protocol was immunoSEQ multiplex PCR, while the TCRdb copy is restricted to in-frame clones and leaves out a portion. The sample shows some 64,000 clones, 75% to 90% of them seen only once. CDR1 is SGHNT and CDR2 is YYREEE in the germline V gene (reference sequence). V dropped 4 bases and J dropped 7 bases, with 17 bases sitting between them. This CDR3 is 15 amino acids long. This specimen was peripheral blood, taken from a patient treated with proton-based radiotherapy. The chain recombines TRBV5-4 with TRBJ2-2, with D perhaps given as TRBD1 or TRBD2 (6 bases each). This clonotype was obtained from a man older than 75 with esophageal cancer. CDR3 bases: TGTGCCAGCAGCGGGGTCGGTGGGGGGCGCGGGGAGCTGTTTTTT. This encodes CASSGVGGGRGELFF.